Presented here are 11 T cell receptor beta chains from one specimen sequenced in a study of OX40 agonist ivuxolimab in advanced cancers. Measured with immunoSEQ multiplex PCR; TCRdb has only the in-frame clones, and not every one. The data contain just over 80,000 clones, around nine tenths of them singletons. The specimen was CD4+ or CD8+ T cells sorted from blood, collected in a trial of the OX40 agonist ivuxolimab. These receptors were taken from an adult with an advanced solid tumor such as melanoma, head and neck, liver or kidney cancer.

As DNA, the CDR3 is TGTGCCAGCGGGGGCGCGGGCACAGATACGCAGTATTTT. Translating gives CASGGAGTDTQYF. The chain carries TRBV7-2 and TRBJ2-3; the D gene is possibly TRBD1 (6 bases). The CDR3 contains 13 residues. Trimming stripped 8 bases from V and 1 base from J, with 10 bases between. Germline-derived CDR1 and CDR2 are SGHTA and FQGNSA.

The chain recombines TRBV11-3 with TRBJ2-1, with 9 positions matching TRBD2. The CDR3 extends over 14 amino acids. Germline V lookup: CDR1 SGHNT, CDR2 YENEEA. Trimming took 4 bases from V and 9 from J; bases not matched to a gene: 7. CDR3: CASSSVAGAGEQFF. In nucleotides, the CDR3 is TGTGCCAGCAGCTCCGTAGCGGGAGCGGGTGAGCAGTTCTTC.

The V and J genes are TRBV15 and TRBJ2-4; D might be TRBD2 (7 bases). The germline V gene has CDR1 LNHNV and CDR2 YYDKDF (reference sequence). Trimming pared 0 bases from V and 4 bases from J, leaving 22 bases between. CDR3 length: 19 amino acids. CDR3 protein: CATSRDRGAATFEKNIQYF. CDR3 nucleotides: TGTGCCACCAGCAGAGATCGGGGGGCCGCGACTTTTGAGAAAAACATTCAGTACTTC.

The chain joins TRBV6-6 to TRBJ2-3; 11 bases are shared with TRBD2. This CDR3 is 15 amino acids long. V gave up 4 bases and J gave up 5 bases; unmatched junction bases: 5. CDR1 is MNHNY and CDR2 is SVGAGI in the germline V gene (reference sequence). This CDR3 reads CASSFSGGAEDTQYF. CDR3 in DNA: TGTGCCAGCAGTTTTAGCGGGGGGGCTGAAGATACGCAGTATTTT.

The chain employs TRBV14 and TRBJ1-2; weak D call: TRBD1 (5 bases). V was trimmed by 7 bases and J by 10 bases, leaving 28 bases between them. From germline, CDR1 is SGHDN and CDR2 FVKESK. This CDR3 comprises 16 residues. The CDR3 coding sequence is TGTGCCAGCACCTCAGCGGGACGCAGGGCCCCTGAGGCCTACACCTTC. Translating it yields CASTSAGRRAPEAYTF.

This clone was seen only a few times. This chain joins TRBV5-4 and TRBJ1-6; D gene uncertain. Germline V gene sequence: CDR1 SGHNT, CDR2 YYREEE (reference sequence). Trimming left V 3 bases short and J 9 bases short, with 10 bases between. The CDR3 sequence is 13 residues long. The CDR3: CASSSAAGSPLHF. CDR3 DNA: TGTGCCAGCAGCTCCGCAGCGGGTTCACCCCTCCACTTT.

This clone was seen a few times. The chain couples TRBV6-1 to TRBJ1-1; 8 positions match TRBD1. The germline gives CDR1 MNHNS, CDR2 SASEGT. The CDR3 spans 15 residues. With V trimmed by 8 bases and J by 1 base, 9 bases remained unmatched. CDR3 DNA: TGTGCCAGCCGGACAGGGACTACGACGAACACTGAAGCTTTCTTT. This gives the protein CASRTGTTTNTEAFF.

V and J are TRBV14 and TRBJ2-7; 7 bases map to TRBD1. V was pared by 5 bases and J by 9 bases, with 22 bases of the junction left unmatched. The CDR3 contains 17 residues. The germline V gene encodes CDR1 SGHDN and CDR2 FVKESK. This CDR3 reads CASSKSRLQGSSSGQYF. Here the CDR3 DNA reads TGTGCCAGCAGCAAAAGTCGGCTACAGGGGAGTTCCTCCGGGCAGTACTTC.

The chain joins TRBV6-1 to TRBJ1-5; a weak D match, TRBD1 (5 bases). CDR1 is MNHNS, CDR2 SASEGT, per germline. The CDR3 is made up of 17 amino acids. The V end lost 4 bases, the J end lost 0 bases, and 16 bases lay between the germline ends. CDR3 in amino acids: CASSVMRGDYSNQPQHF. DNA of the CDR3: TGTGCCAGCAGTGTCATGCGGGGCGACTATAGCAATCAGCCCCAGCATTTT.

The V gene is TRBV18, the J gene TRBJ2-7, with 8 bases aligning to TRBD2. The CDR3 has 18 amino acids. V dropped 2 bases and J dropped 0; count of bases not matched to a gene: 12. Germline loops: CDR1 KGHSH, CDR2 LQKENI. This chain's CDR3 is CASSPLSGSSSSSYEQYF. The DNA of the CDR3 is TGTGCCAGCTCACCATTAAGCGGGAGCTCCAGCAGCTCCTACGAGCAGTACTTC.

The gene calls are TRBV19 and TRBJ2-3; TRBD2 aligns across 12 bases. CDR3 length: 16 amino acids. Trimming cost V 6 bases and J 7 bases; bases outside gene matches: 11. Germline values: CDR1 LNHDA, CDR2 SQIVND (reference sequence). The CDR3 loop is CASRPTSGRLLNTQYF. DNA of the CDR3: TGTGCCAGTAGACCTACTAGCGGGAGGTTGCTGAATACGCAGTATTTT.